The 12 T cell receptor beta chains given below trace back to one sample, sequenced in a study of T cell responses to AZD1222 COVID-19 vaccine (dated by TCRdb to the early 2020s). Receptors were amplified or captured by the immunoSEQ multiplex PCR assay. The immuneACCESS repertoire file appears here via TCRdb, limited to in-frame rearrangements. These files lack a portion of the clones; in checked studies, under half of the deficit traces to unresolved V genes, and the cause of the others is not known. The sample profile shows around 150,000 clones; 65% to 90% of them were found once. The ten largest make up 7.9% of the sample. The sample's time point label is to be understood as: about 28 days (+/-7) after the second vaccine dose. Reading the label with the study, this specimen's treatment or condition is: meningococcal conjugate vaccine given as trial control. This sample comprised peripheral blood, obtained 28 days after the second dose of the MenACWY control vaccine. Receptor source: an adult who received the MenACWY meningococcal vaccine as a control.

The CDR3, as DNA: TGTGCCAGCAGTGAAGCGCTTCGACAGCTATTCCAAGAGACCCAGTACTTC. Protein: CASSEALRQLFQETQYF. The V call is TRBV6-1, the J call TRBJ2-5, with D possibly being TRBD1 (5 bases). The CDR3 sequence is 17 residues long. The ends were cut back, 0 bases at V and 1 base at J, with 15 bases in the middle. Germline CDR1 and CDR2: MNHNS and SASEGT.

The genes are TRBV6-5 and TRBJ2-3; TRBD1 matches 10 bases. With 4 bases clipped from V and 5 bases from J, the junction kept 9 bases outside the gene matches. The CDR3 loop spans 16 amino acids. Per the germline V gene, CDR1 is MNHEY and CDR2 is SVGAGI. Here the CDR3 DNA reads TGTGCCAGCAGTTCCCTAGACAGGGGGCATGTAGATACGCAGTATTTT. Translated, it gives CASSSLDRGHVDTQYF.

This rearrangement joins TRBV5-4 to TRBJ2-3; maybe TRBD1 (5 bases). Trimming removed 0 bases at V and 5 bases at J, with 13 bases between. The CDR3 extends over 15 amino acids. Germline lookup yields CDR1 SGHNT and CDR2 YYREEE (reference sequence). CDR3 in DNA: TGTGCCAGCAGCTTGGGTCGAAGGGGCGGAGATACGCAGTATTTT. Protein sequence: CASSLGRRGGDTQYF.

The chain has TRBV12-3 or TRBV12-4 and TRBJ1-2; unclear D gene. The CDR3 is 13 amino acids. V was clipped by 1 base and J by 1 base, with 4 bases between them. CDR3 DNA: TGTGCCAGCAGTTTAGGGGGTAACTATGGCTACACCTTC. Its translation is CASSLGGNYGYTF.

J is TRBJ1-2 and V is TRBV5-1, with D perhaps matching TRBD1 (6 bases). V lost 7 bases to trimming and J lost 3 bases, with 19 bases between them. Germline V lookup: CDR1 SGHRS, CDR2 YFSETQ. This CDR3 has 15 amino acids. The CDR3 DNA follows: TGCGCCAGCGGGCGGGGGCCGGGGGCAGACTATGGCTACACCTTC. Its translation is CASGRGPGADYGYTF.

The table lists this clone with a count of one. The chain uses TRBV12-3 or TRBV12-4 and TRBJ2-7; maybe TRBD1 (5 bases). This CDR3 contains 13 residues. Trimming removed 8 bases from V and 3 bases from J, with 14 bases in between. The CDR3 here is CASLDSNFYEQYF. CDR3 sequence (DNA): TGTGCCAGCTTAGACAGTAACTTCTACGAGCAGTACTTC.

This clone was detected once. The chain links TRBV9 to TRBJ2-3, with 7 bases that match TRBD2. Per germline, CDR1 SGDLS and CDR2 YYNGEE. The ends lost 3 bases at V and 2 bases at J; junction bases unmatched: 12. The CDR3 loop spans 17 amino acids. The CDR3 sequence is CASSGTFSGINTDTQYF. CDR3 coding DNA: TGTGCCAGCAGCGGGACCTTCAGCGGGATCAACACAGATACGCAGTATTTT. Based on the CDR3 plus reference TRBV9 and TRBJ2-3, the full variable domain is DSGVTQTPKHLITATGQRVTLRCSPRSGDLSVYWYQQSLDQGLQFLIQYYNGEERAKGNILERFSAQQFPDLHSELNLSSLELGDSALYFCASSGTFSGINTDTQYFGPGTRLTVL.

The chain has TRBV4-2 and TRBJ1-3; perhaps TRBD1 as D (5 bases). Trimming stripped 4 bases from V and 1 base from J, with 11 bases between. CDR1 and CDR2 (germline): LGHNA, YNFKEQ. CDR3 length: 15 amino acids. Here the CDR3 DNA reads TGTGCCAGCAGCCTCCTCAAGGGGTCTGGAAACACCATATATTTT. Its translation is CASSLLKGSGNTIYF.

The CDR3 coding sequence is TGTGCCAGCAGTTACCTCGGGCCTGGGTTCGTTTACGATCGGCAGTTCTTC. Translating gives CASSYLGPGFVYDRQFF. This chain connects TRBV6-2 or TRBV6-3 to TRBJ2-1; unclear D gene. Trimming cost V 2 bases and J 12 bases, with 26 bases left between them. Germline loops: CDR1 MNHEY, CDR2 SVGEGT. CDR3 length: 17 amino acids.

This clone appeared a single time. One end of the junction fails to match germline, which may point to a read error. J is TRBJ1-1 and V is TRBV20-1; 7 bases line up with TRBD1. Germline lookup yields CDR1 DFQATT and CDR2 SNEGSKA (reference sequence). The CDR3 length is 10 residues. The CDR3 DNA reads TGCAGTGCCGAGAGGGACAGCCGAGGCTTT. Translated: CSAERDSRGF.

The chain employs TRBV21-1 and TRBJ2-7; the D call in the table, TRBD1, was not verified against the DNA. TRBV21-1 is reported as a pseudogene. The CDR3 spans 14 residues. The CDR3, as DNA: TGTGCCAGCAGCAAAATGGCAGGGGGTTACGAGCAGTACGTC. Translating gives CASSKMAGGYEQYV.

The rearrangement uses TRBV4-3 and TRBJ2-1, with D unclear. Germline loops: CDR1 LGHNA, CDR2 YSLEER. Trimming pared 0 bases from V and 2 bases from J, leaving 8 bases between. The CDR3 spans 15 residues. The CDR3 spells CASSQDDPAYNEQFF. CDR3 nucleotide sequence: TGCGCCAGCAGCCAAGATGACCCTGCCTACAATGAGCAGTTCTTC.